A selection of T cell receptor beta chains follows, all from one sample in a study of T-cell reconstitution after alpha-beta-depleted transplantation in children. TCRdb re-analysed the PCR reads in MiXCR, keeping a single row per CDR3 protein. Of 250,000 to 350,000 distinct CDR3 sequences in the sample, nearly 10% were seen once. The material was PBMCs from the stem cell graft donor, obtained from the stem cell graft. The receptors stem from a human donor who donated a stem cell graft to a child with SCID. The CDR3 runs from the conserved cysteine through the conserved F or W. Fields, in order: D gene, clone size, J gene, V gene, CDR3 protein, CDR3 DNA. A D gene is named only where the DNA matches it firmly. Size tells how often a clone was seen (once, few, many) or the class of an expanded clone, and some rows leave it out.

>NA|NA|TRBJ2-7|TRBV6-5
CASSLQGDEQYF
TGTGCCAGCAGTTTACAGGGTGACGAGCAGTACTTC
>NA|few|TRBJ2-2|TRBV9
CASRPGHTMAGELFF
TGTGCCAGCAGACCGGGACACACCATGGCCGGGGAGCTGTTTTTT
>NA|NA|TRBJ1-1|TRBV4-2
CASSQPSDTEAFF
TGTGCCAGCAGCCAACCTTCCGACACTGAAGCTTTCTTT
>NA|many|TRBJ1-1|TRBV6-2/TRBV6-3
CASSSPSLRGTNTEAFF
TGTGCCAGCAGTTCTCCCTCCCTCCGGGGGACAAACACTGAAGCTTTCTTT
>NA|NA|TRBJ2-7|TRBV2
CASSAGHSSSYEQYF
TGTGCCAGCAGTGCCGGCCACTCTTCATCCTACGAGCAGTACTTC
>TRBD1|few|TRBJ2-7|TRBV11-2
CASSLTGTGGDEQYF
TGTGCCAGCAGCTTAACCGGGACAGGGGGCGACGAGCAGTACTTC
>NA|few|TRBJ2-1|TRBV7-3
CASSLDGGPNEQFF
TGTGCCAGCAGCTTAGACGGGGGGCCCAATGAGCAGTTCTTC
>NA|NA|TRBJ1-6|TRBV7-9
CASSLVHTMNSPLHF
TGTGCCAGCAGCTTAGTCCATACTATGAATTCACCCCTCCACTTT
>TRBD1|many|TRBJ2-7|TRBV5-4
CASSHKGRGQYEQYF
TGTGCCAGCAGCCATAAGGGCAGGGGGCAATACGAGCAGTACTTC
>NA|few|TRBJ2-2|TRBV4-1
CASSPRLGGTGELFF
TGCGCCAGCAGCCCGCGACTAGGCGGCACCGGGGAGCTGTTTTTT
>TRBD1|NA|TRBJ2-3|TRBV5-6
CASSRQGANRDTQYF
TGTGCCAGCAGCCGACAGGGGGCGAATCGAGATACGCAGTATTTT
>TRBD2|few|TRBJ2-2|TRBV5-1
CASSSLGGVTGELFF
TGCGCCAGCAGCTCCCTTGGGGGGGTCACCGGGGAGCTGTTTTTT
>NA|NA|TRBJ2-1|TRBV12-3/TRBV12-4
CASRVIQGGEQFF
TGTGCCAGCAGGGTCATACAGGGTGGTGAGCAGTTCTTC
>TRBD2|many|TRBJ2-2|TRBV12-3/TRBV12-4
CASSWLAGGPTGELFF
TGTGCCAGCAGTTGGCTAGCGGGGGGTCCTACCGGGGAGCTGTTTTTT
>NA|many|TRBJ2-7|TRBV2
CASRGGSYEQYF
TGTGCCAGCCGTGGGGGCTCCTACGAGCAGTACTTC
>TRBD2|few|TRBJ2-3|TRBV20-1
CSAPPGGTDTQYF
TGCAGTGCCCCACCGGGGGGTACAGATACGCAGTATTTT
>TRBD2|NA|TRBJ2-1|TRBV7-2
CASSSSSGGAYNEQFF
TGTGCCAGCAGCTCCTCTAGCGGGGGGGCCTACAATGAGCAGTTCTTC
>NA|few|TRBJ1-1|TRBV7-9
CASTPSPGTLRAEAFF
TGTGCCAGCACCCCTAGTCCGGGGACATTAAGGGCTGAAGCTTTCTTT
>NA|many|TRBJ1-2|TRBV29-1
CSVGDFSYGYTF
TGCAGCGTTGGTGATTTCTCCTATGGCTACACCTTC
>TRBD1|NA|TRBJ2-3|TRBV5-1
CASSGDRDEWFGLYTDTQYF
TGCGCCAGCAGCGGGGACAGGGATGAGTGGTTTGGGTTATACACAGATACGCAGTATTTT
>NA|NA|TRBJ1-1|TRBV10-2
CASLGHSNTEAFF
TGCGCCAGTTTAGGACACTCGAACACTGAAGCTTTCTTT
>NA|few|TRBJ1-6|TRBV27
CASGANRDIGGSPLHF
TGTGCCAGCGGGGCAAACAGGGACATCGGGGGTTCACCCCTCCACTTT
>NA|many|TRBJ1-4|TRBV12-3/TRBV12-4
CASSDGERGLFF
TGTGCCAGCAGCGATGGGGAAAGAGGACTGTTTTTT
>TRBD1|many|TRBJ1-5|TRBV20-1
CSASGLTGDNQPQHF
TGCAGTGCTAGCGGTTTAACAGGGGACAATCAGCCCCAGCATTTT
>NA|few|TRBJ1-4|TRBV12-3/TRBV12-4
CASSLAVRTTNEKLFF
TGTGCCAGCAGTTTAGCTGTCAGAACAACTAATGAAAAACTGTTTTTT
>TRBD2|few|TRBJ2-1|TRBV6-1
CASSHSSGGSYNEQFF
TGTGCCAGCAGTCATTCTAGCGGGGGCTCCTACAATGAGCAGTTCTTC
>NA|many|TRBJ1-4|TRBV12-3/TRBV12-4
CASSLLTGHNEKLFF
TGTGCCAGCAGTTTACTGACAGGTCATAATGAAAAACTGTTTTTT
>NA|few|TRBJ1-3|TRBV9
CASRPGTTGNTIYF
TGTGCCAGCAGGCCCGGGACGACCGGAAACACCATATATTTT
>NA|NA|TRBJ2-7|TRBV4-2
CASSQEGTLAYEQYF
TGTGCCAGCAGCCAAGAAGGGACGCTCGCCTACGAGCAGTACTTC
>TRBD2|NA|TRBJ2-2|TRBV11-2
CASSLGTSNTGELFF
TGTGCCAGCAGCTTAGGGACTAGCAACACCGGGGAGCTGTTTTTT
>TRBD1|few|TRBJ2-3|TRBV7-3
CASSSGTGGLSDTQYF
TGTGCCAGCAGCTCAGGGACAGGGGGCCTCTCAGATACGCAGTATTTT
>NA|many|TRBJ1-5|TRBV20-1
CSAWPPVPGNQPQHF
TGCAGTGCTTGGCCGCCCGTCCCCGGCAATCAGCCCCAGCATTTT
>NA|few|TRBJ2-1|TRBV14
CASSLAPRGQYNEQFF
TGTGCCAGCAGCCTTGCCCCTCGGGGGCAGTACAATGAGCAGTTCTTC
>NA|few|TRBJ1-6|TRBV7-9
CATPGDSAVSPLHF
TGTGCCACCCCCGGCGACTCGGCGGTTTCACCCCTCCACTTT
>NA|many|TRBJ2-3|TRBV5-1
CASSLGSGASTDTQYF
TGCGCCAGCAGCTTGGGGAGCGGTGCTAGCACAGATACGCAGTATTTT
>NA|NA|TRBJ1-1|TRBV7-9
CASSETENTEAFF
TGTGCCAGCAGCGAGACAGAAAACACAGAAGCTTTCTTT
>NA|many|TRBJ1-1|TRBV5-1
CASSLVGERDTEAFF
TGCGCCAGCAGCTTGGTTGGGGAAAGGGACACTGAAGCTTTCTTT
>NA|few|TRBJ1-5|TRBV29-1
CSVVGGWGQPQHF
TGCAGCGTTGTCGGGGGTTGGGGTCAGCCCCAGCATTTT
>NA|few|TRBJ1-1|TRBV6-4
CASSVWQENTEAFF
TGTGCCAGCAGTGTTTGGCAGGAGAACACTGAAGCTTTCTTT
>NA|NA|TRBJ1-6|TRBV2
CASRDTAANSPLHF
TGTGCCAGCAGGGACACCGCAGCCAATTCACCCCTCCACTTT
>NA|NA|TRBJ2-1|TRBV5-5
CASGSGLVGNEQFF
TGTGCCAGCGGCTCTGGGCTCGTCGGCAATGAGCAGTTCTTC
>NA|NA|TRBJ1-1|TRBV6-5
CASSYSGPRLTEAFF
TGTGCCAGCAGTTACTCTGGGCCTAGGCTAACTGAAGCTTTCTTT
>NA|many|TRBJ1-2|TRBV6-5
CASSYSGGYGYTF
TGTGCCAGCAGTTACTCAGGGGGATATGGCTACACCTTC
>NA|NA|TRBJ2-3|TRBV2
CASSEARGFSTDTQYF
TGTGCCAGCAGTGAAGCGCGCGGGTTTAGCACAGATACGCAGTATTTT
>NA|NA|TRBJ2-7|TRBV5-5
CASSLGFSSYEQYF
TGTGCCAGCAGCCTTGGTTTTTCCTCCTACGAGCAGTACTTC
>NA|NA|TRBJ2-2|TRBV9
CASTSGNTGELFF
TGTGCCAGCACTAGTGGAAACACCGGGGAGCTGTTTTTT
>NA|many|TRBJ2-7|TRBV14
CASSPKQVAGYEQYF
TGTGCCAGCAGCCCAAAGCAGGTTGCGGGCTACGAGCAGTACTTC
>TRBD1|NA|TRBJ1-6|TRBV6-5
CASSYGTGERSPLHF
TGTGCCAGCAGTTACGGGACAGGGGAAAGATCACCCCTCCACTTT
>NA|NA|TRBJ2-3|TRBV12-3/TRBV12-4
CASSFWADTQYF
TGTGCCAGCAGTTTCTGGGCAGATACGCAGTATTTT
>TRBD2|few|TRBJ2-1|TRBV12-3/TRBV12-4
CASSFTGTRFWGGNEQFF
TGTGCCAGCAGTTTTACCGGGACTAGATTCTGGGGTGGAAATGAGCAGTTCTTC
>NA|many|TRBJ1-4|TRBV7-2
CASTPGTANEKLFF
TGTGCCAGCACCCCCGGGACGGCTAATGAAAAACTGTTTTTT
>TRBD1|few|TRBJ2-7|TRBV20-1
CSARKQGETSYEQYF
TGCAGTGCTAGAAAACAGGGGGAAACCTCCTACGAGCAGTACTTC
>NA|NA|TRBJ2-3|TRBV27
CASSLYSGPSTSTDTQYF
TGTGCCAGCAGTTTATACAGTGGGCCCTCAACTAGCACAGATACGCAGTATTTT
>NA|NA|TRBJ2-3|TRBV7-9
CASRNAMTQYF
TGTGCCAGCAGAAACGCAATGACGCAGTATTTT
>TRBD1|many|TRBJ2-1|TRBV5-1
CASSLATGYNEQFF
TGCGCCAGCAGCTTGGCGACAGGGTACAATGAGCAGTTCTTC